This is a list of T cell receptor beta chains from one sample in a study of cytomegalovirus exposure and HLA in healthy donors. Only in-frame clones appear in the TCRdb table, and some are missing; sequencing was by immunoSEQ multiplex PCR. The sample lists 100,000 to 150,000 clones, around 80% seen once, with roughly 2.5% in the top ten. Sequenced material: PBMCs. Receptors were obtained from a boy between 2 and 10 years old in good health and CMV-seronegative. The CDR3 runs from the conserved cysteine through the conserved F or W. Each record gives: clone size, V gene, D gene, J gene, CDR3 DNA, CDR3 protein. A D gene is named only where the DNA matches it firmly. Size is stated for part of the rows, as once, few or many counts, or as a class when the clone is expanded.

.	TRBV9	TRBD1	TRBJ2-6	TGTGCCAGCAGCGTAGCGGGTAAGGACAGGGGGATTTCGAACGGGGCCAACGTCCTGACTTTC	CASSVAGKDRGISNGANVLTF
once	TRBV4-1	.	TRBJ2-5	TGCGCCAGCAGCCAAGAATCGGGGTCTTGGGACCAGTACTTC	CASSQESGSWDQYF
.	TRBV4-2	TRBD2	TRBJ2-5	TGTGCCAGCAGCCACAGAACTAGCGGGGGGGCCGTGGGAGAGACCCAGTACTTC	CASSHRTSGGAVGETQYF
.	TRBV6-5	TRBD1	TRBJ2-1	TGTGCCAGCAAGGGGGCTCCCCGGGACAAGCAGTTCTTC	CASKGAPRDKQFF
few	TRBV11-2	TRBD1	TRBJ2-7	TGTGCCAGCAGCCAGGACAGGCCCTACGAGCAGTACTTC	CASSQDRPYEQYF
.	TRBV19	.	TRBJ1-2	TGTGCCACCCCGACGAGGGATTATCATGGCTACACCTTC	CATPTRDYHGYTF
.	TRBV6-1	TRBD1	TRBJ1-2	TGTGCCAGCAGCGCAACAGGGGGCGCTTCCTATGGCTACACCTTC	CASSATGGASYGYTF
.	TRBV4-2	.	TRBJ1-3	TGTGCCAGCAGCCAAGGTATTAGCTCTGGAAACACCATATATTTT	CASSQGISSGNTIYF
.	TRBV5-1	.	TRBJ1-2	TGCGCCAGCAGCGAGGCAGGCGGGAGCCCCTTTGGGGGCTACACCTTC	CASSEAGGSPFGGYTF
.	TRBV9	.	TRBJ1-2	TGTGCCAGCAGCGTAGGCGACTATGGCTACACCTTC	CASSVGDYGYTF
.	TRBV30	.	TRBJ1-1	TGTGCCTGGAGTGTGGCGGGGGATGAAGCTTTCTTT	CAWSVAGDEAFF
.	TRBV19	.	TRBJ1-1	TGTGCCAGTAGTATGTGGGCATCTTCGAACACTGAAGCTTTCTTT	CASSMWASSNTEAFF
once	TRBV6-4	.	TRBJ2-1	TGTGCCAGCAGTCAGACTCCCGACTACCTCAATGAGCAGTTCTTC	CASSQTPDYLNEQFF
.	TRBV7-8	.	TRBJ2-1	TGTGCCAGCAGCTTAGCAGCGGTCTCCTACAATGAGCAGTTCTTC	CASSLAAVSYNEQFF
.	TRBV5-1	.	TRBJ1-2	TGCGCCAGCAGCTTGGAGGCAGGGCATGGCTACACCTTC	CASSLEAGHGYTF
once	TRBV19	.	TRBJ1-2	TGTGCCAGTAGTATTCTTGGGTCGACGGGGGTTTACTATGGCTACACCTTC	CASSILGSTGVYYGYTF
.	TRBV4-2	TRBD2	TRBJ2-4	TGTGCCAGCAGCCCTTCTTTAGCGGGAGCGGACATTCAGTACTTC	CASSPSLAGADIQYF
.	TRBV25-1	TRBD2	TRBJ2-5	TGTGCCAGCAGTGACGCGGGAGGTGGGGAGACCCAGTACTTC	CASSDAGGGETQYF
.	TRBV5-1	TRBD2	TRBJ2-3	TGCGCCAGCAGCGGAGGGACTAGCGGGGGAGATACGCAGTATTTT	CASSGGTSGGDTQYF
.	TRBV5-1	.	TRBJ2-5	TGCGCCAGCAGCTTGCACTACCAAGAGACCCAGTACTTC	CASSLHYQETQYF
.	TRBV4-3	TRBD1	TRBJ1-5	TGCGCCAGCAGCCAAGACCAGGGGGCGCTGAATCAGCCCCAGCATTTT	CASSQDQGALNQPQHF
.	TRBV29-1	.	TRBJ1-2	TGCAGCGTTGAAGTGCGGAATCTGGCTGGCTACACCTTC	CSVEVRNLAGYTF
few	TRBV6-5	.	TRBJ2-1	TGTGCCAGCAGCCTATGGTGGGGGGACAATGAGCAGTTCTTC	CASSLWWGDNEQFF
.	TRBV9	TRBD1	TRBJ1-2	TGTGCCAGCAGCGCAACGGGACAGGGGGATCGGTATGGCTACACCTTC	CASSATGQGDRYGYTF
.	TRBV30	TRBD1	TRBJ1-2	TGTGCCTGGAGCAAACCGGGACAGGGAGTGGGGGTCTATGGCTACACCTTC	CAWSKPGQGVGVYGYTF
.	TRBV7-9	.	TRBJ2-3	TGTGCCAGCAGCCCCCGACTAGAAAGCACAGATACGCAGTATTTT	CASSPRLESTDTQYF
.	TRBV4-3	.	TRBJ2-7	TGCGCCAGCAGCCAAGGAGTGACGGGGAGCTCCTACGAGCAGTACTTC	CASSQGVTGSSYEQYF
few	TRBV4-3	.	TRBJ1-5	TGCGCCAGCAGCCAAGGGAGGGGTAGCAATCAGCCCCAGCATTTT	CASSQGRGSNQPQHF
few	TRBV19	TRBD2	TRBJ2-2	TGTGCCAGTACCACCCCGGGGGGAAACACCGGGGAGCTGTTTTTT	CASTTPGGNTGELFF